This entry is about one TCR beta chain. Its antigen is unknown. No base-level quality is on record; no much larger clone is a single base apart. This specimen comes from a study of blood T cell repertoires in COVID-19 (dated by TCRdb to 2019 to 2021). Notes on the research overall: Samples from collaborators originated in the United States, Italy and Spain and spanned both the acute and convalescent phases of COVID-19. The material from the prospective study consisted of cDNA or gDNA derived from T cells, B-cell-depleted T cells, or PBMCs. Deeply sampled blood TCRbeta repertoires from subjects exposed to, actively infected with, or recovered from COVID-19 were included in the dataset. A freely available public database, intended as a resource for researchers studying the immune response to SARS-CoV-2, is where the repertoires were released. Samples were obtained from the ongoing ImmuneRACE study (first 160 participants) and from approximately 1,200 subjects provided by 6 global collaborators. Sample metadata almost always included a de-identified subject ID, COVID-19 status, age in years and sex. HLA class I and class II types, where available, came from metadata supplied by the sample provider rather than from assay-based typing. Beyond this particular receptor, the publication reports: Clinical and demographic metadata were provided uncurated, with the amount varying by source and participant.

The CDR3 runs 13 amino acids, cysteine and phenylalanine included. The kept DNA is CDR3 alone, 39 bases in frame from the first base. Trimming at the junction amounts to 0 bases on V and 2 bases on J, and the germline ends lie 4 bases apart. The germline V gene gives CDR1 as SGHDN and CDR2 as FVKESK. Each collaborating institution followed its own protocols to collect whole blood in K2EDTA tubes. For TCRbeta analysis, collaborators shipped samples in one of three forms: frozen whole blood, isolated PBMCs, or DNA extracted from either of those sample types. The immunoSEQ Assay, a bias-controlled multiplex PCR, was used to amplify TCRbeta CDR3 regions from genomic DNA. As for the authors' bioinformatics: The number of nucleated cells in each sample was estimated by amplification of reference gene primers within the assay. To quantify the absolute abundance of each unique TCRbeta CDR3 rearrangement, sequence reads were collapsed and filtered. For each sample, productive Simpson clonality was calculated by taking the square root of Simpson's diversity index across productive rearrangements. In TCRdb, the immuneACCESS table is reduced to in-frame sequences with V and J assigned. These tables do not hold every clone; where another copy was compared, an unresolved V gene accounts for under half, and the others remain unexplained. V and J calls and clone size follow that table, whereas D and trimming were derived from the DNA. The sample table lists around 70,000 clones, roughly 80% of them with a count of one. Around 5% of the sample is held by the ten biggest clonotypes.

Sequencing was performed on peripheral blood. The source of this sequence is a woman older than 75 with active or convalescent COVID-19. This chain is built from TRBV14 and TRBJ1-1; no D gene is confidently identified. The nucleotide sequence is TGTGCCAGCAGCCAAGATCTCAACACTGAAGCTTTCTTT. Translation gives CASSQDLNTEAFF.